The rows below give T cell receptor beta chains drawn from one sample of a study of T cell changes during pregnancy in multiple sclerosis. Measured with immunoSEQ multiplex PCR; TCRdb has only the in-frame clones, and not every one. The sample carries some 48,000 clones, 95% to 96% recorded once. Source: peripheral blood, taken in the second trimester of pregnancy. These receptors all come from a female donor with multiple sclerosis, enrolled in a pregnancy study. Both conserved end residues are part of each CDR3. The D gene is left open where the match is weak. Clone size appears in some rows only: once, few, many, or a class for an expanded clone.

D	V	J	size	DNA	CDR3
NA	TRBV28	TRBJ2-1	NA	TGTGCCAGCAGCCCTGCGGGGTCCTACAATGAGCAGTTCTTC	CASSPAGSYNEQFF
NA	TRBV7-2	TRBJ2-7	NA	TGTGCCAGCGGAGTACGACAGGACCGGATGGGCTACGAGCAGTACTTC	CASGVRQDRMGYEQYF
NA	TRBV18	TRBJ1-3	NA	TGTGCCAGCTCACCACCGGCGGGCGGAGGGGCTGGAAACACCATATATTTT	CASSPPAGGGAGNTIYF
NA	TRBV7-9	TRBJ1-2	NA	TGTGCCAGCAGCTCGGGGAACAATGGCTACACCTTC	CASSSGNNGYTF
TRBD2	TRBV5-5	TRBJ2-5	NA	TGTGCCAGCAGCTTGGCGACTAGCGGAGAGACCCAGTACTTC	CASSLATSGETQYF
NA	TRBV7-2	TRBJ2-5	NA	TGTGCCAGCAGCACGAACCAGGGCCAAGAGACCCAGTACTTC	CASSTNQGQETQYF
NA	TRBV19	TRBJ1-5	NA	TGTGCCAGTAATCAGGCCCTACGCGATCAGCCCCAGCATTTT	CASNQALRDQPQHF
TRBD1	TRBV7-3	TRBJ2-5	NA	TGTGCCAGCAGCATATTACAGGGGGGAGCCGGGGAGACCCAGTACTTC	CASSILQGGAGETQYF
TRBD2	TRBV19	TRBJ2-2	once	TGTGCCAGTAGTAGCGGGGGGGCTAGCGGGGAGCTGTTTTTT	CASSSGGASGELFF
NA	TRBV28	TRBJ1-1	NA	TGTGCCAGCAGTTTCTACACTGAAGCTTTCTTT	CASSFYTEAFF
NA	TRBV19	TRBJ1-5	NA	TGTGCCAGTAGTATAGACCGCCAGATTAGCAATCAGCCCCAGCATTTT	CASSIDRQISNQPQHF
TRBD2	TRBV18	TRBJ2-1	NA	TGTGCCAGCTCTCCGGTCGCGGGGAGGGGAGATGAGCAGTTCTTC	CASSPVAGRGDEQFF
NA	TRBV28	TRBJ1-1	NA	TGTGCCAGCAGTCCAGCGGGGGCAGACACTGAAGCTTTCTTT	CASSPAGADTEAFF
TRBD1	TRBV2	TRBJ1-3	NA	TGTGCCAGCAGTGAAAGGACAGGGGGCAGTGGAAACACCATATATTTT	CASSERTGGSGNTIYF
TRBD2	TRBV27	TRBJ2-3	NA	TGTGCCAGCAGTTTTTCATTGGCGGGAGGACCCTCAAGCACAGATACGCAGTATTTT	CASSFSLAGGPSSTDTQYF
TRBD2	TRBV2	TRBJ2-3	NA	TGTGCCAGCAGTTACCTAGCGGGGGGGTTCACAGATACGCAGTATTTT	CASSYLAGGFTDTQYF
TRBD2	TRBV2	TRBJ2-2	NA	TGTGCCAGCAGTTTGACTAGCGGGAACTCCGGGGAGCTGTTTTTT	CASSLTSGNSGELFF
TRBD2	TRBV19	TRBJ2-7	once	TGTGCCAGTAGTCTCCGACTAGCGGGAGGCGAGCAGTACTTC	CASSLRLAGGEQYF
NA	TRBV27	TRBJ1-5	NA	TGTGCCTCTGGTTGGGGCGGTCAATTTCAGCCCCAGCATTTT	CASGWGGQFQPQHF
NA	TRBV9	TRBJ1-1	NA	TGTGCCAGCAGAGGGGTAGACACTGAAGCTTTCTTT	CASRGVDTEAFF
TRBD2	TRBV14	TRBJ2-7	NA	TGTGCCAGCGCGGGTACAGCGGGAGTGGAGCAGTACTTC	CASAGTAGVEQYF
TRBD1	TRBV15	TRBJ1-5	NA	TGTGCCACCAGCATACAGGGGGCTAGCAATCAGCCCCAGCATTTT	CATSIQGASNQPQHF
NA	TRBV6-4	TRBJ1-1	NA	TGTGCCAGCAGTGACACAGGGAAGAACACTGAAGCTTTCTTT	CASSDTGKNTEAFF
NA	TRBV10-3	TRBJ1-5	NA	TGTGCCATCAGTGCAGGGCTTAGCAATCAGCCCCAGCATTTT	CAISAGLSNQPQHF
TRBD1	TRBV5-4	TRBJ2-1	NA	TGTGCCAGCAGCTCTGGACAGGGATACAATGAGCAGTTCTTC	CASSSGQGYNEQFF
NA	TRBV18	TRBJ2-5	NA	TGTGCCAGCTCGCTGTCAGGGGAGACCCAGTACTTC	CASSLSGETQYF
TRBD1	TRBV7-3	TRBJ2-7	NA	TGTGCCAGCAGCCGACAGGGGAAGAACGAGCAGTACTTC	CASSRQGKNEQYF
TRBD2	TRBV6-4	TRBJ2-2	NA	TGTGCCAGCAGCCCAGCCCGGACTAGCGGGACAGACACCGGGGAGCTGTTTTTT	CASSPARTSGTDTGELFF
NA	TRBV5-4	TRBJ2-7	NA	TGTGCCAGCAGCTTGGAACAGGGTGGGTTCTACGAGCAGTACTTC	CASSLEQGGFYEQYF
NA	TRBV9	TRBJ1-4	NA	TGTGCCAGCAGTCGCCTCCAAGGGACACCTAATGAAAAACTGTTTTTT	CASSRLQGTPNEKLFF
TRBD1	TRBV6-5	TRBJ1-4	NA	TGTGCCAGCAGTTACTCGTGGGACAGGGGCCCCGGAGGACTGTTTTTT	CASSYSWDRGPGGLFF
TRBD1	TRBV2	TRBJ1-1	NA	TGTGCCAGCAGTGAGGGACAGGGTGGTACTGAAGCTTTCTTT	CASSEGQGGTEAFF
TRBD2	TRBV19	TRBJ2-3	NA	TGTGCCAGTAGGATAGCGGGAGATACGCAGTATTTT	CASRIAGDTQYF
TRBD1	TRBV5-1	TRBJ1-1	NA	TGCGCCAGCAGCCGACAGGGGGAGGACACTGAAGCTTTCTTT	CASSRQGEDTEAFF
NA	TRBV7-3	TRBJ1-1	few	TGTGCCAGCAGCTTAAAATCCGAGGGCACTGAAGCTTTCTTT	CASSLKSEGTEAFF
TRBD1	TRBV5-4	TRBJ1-1	few	TGTGCCAGCACCACGTTGGACAGGGACTTTGGTTTGGCTTTCTTT	CASTTLDRDFGLAFF
NA	TRBV2	TRBJ2-5	NA	TGTGCCAGCAGTGAGGGGTGGGCAGGGGACGAAAAGACCCAGTACTTC	CASSEGWAGDEKTQYF
TRBD1	TRBV27	TRBJ1-5	NA	TGTGCCAGCAGTCGGGGACAGGGATTTCAGCCCCAGCATTTT	CASSRGQGFQPQHF
NA	TRBV27	TRBJ2-7	NA	TGTGCCAGCAGTTTATCCCGGAGTGTGGACGAGCAGTACTTC	CASSLSRSVDEQYF
TRBD2	TRBV6-1	TRBJ2-7	NA	TGTGCCAGCAGTGAAAGGACTAGCGGAGCCTACGAGCAGTACTTC	CASSERTSGAYEQYF
TRBD1	TRBV10-3	TRBJ1-5	NA	TGTGCCATCAGTAGCAGGGGGCAAGGATTTAGCAATCAGCCCCAGCATTTT	CAISSRGQGFSNQPQHF
TRBD1	TRBV9	TRBJ1-1	once	TGTGCCAGCAGCGTAAGAGGGGGCGGGAACACTGAAGCTTTCTTT	CASSVRGGGNTEAFF
NA	TRBV28	TRBJ1-2	NA	TGTGCCAGCATCGCCAGATCCTCTAACTATGGCTACACCTTC	CASIARSSNYGYTF
TRBD1	TRBV6-5	TRBJ1-5	NA	TGTGCCAGCAGTCCCGGGGACAGAGGCAATCAGCCCCAGCATTTT	CASSPGDRGNQPQHF
NA	TRBV7-2	TRBJ1-1	NA	TGTGCCAGCAGCTTCCGGGGGAACACTGAAGCTTTCTTT	CASSFRGNTEAFF
NA	TRBV7-2	TRBJ2-4	once	TGTGCCAGCAGCGCCCCGGGTCTCCGAGGCAAAAACATTCAGTACTTC	CASSAPGLRGKNIQYF
NA	TRBV7-9	TRBJ2-7	NA	TGTGCCAGCAGCTCAGGACATGTCGTCTACGAGCAGTACTTC	CASSSGHVVYEQYF
NA	TRBV21-1	TRBJ2-7	NA	TGTGCCAGCAGCAGCGTGCGACTGGCCCTATCTCCTCCCTACGAGCAGTACTTC	CASSSVRLALSPPYEQYF
TRBD1	TRBV5-4	TRBJ1-6	NA	TGTGCCAGCAGCGGGGGGACAGGTTATAATTCACCCCTCCACTTT	CASSGGTGYNSPLHF
NA	TRBV19	TRBJ1-1	NA	TGTGCCAGTACCCGCCTAGGGGGGGGACCCGAAGCTTTCTTT	CASTRLGGGPEAFF
NA	TRBV27	TRBJ2-7	NA	TGTGCCAGGACACCGGGACACTACTACGAGCAGTACTTC	CARTPGHYYEQYF
NA	TRBV11-2	TRBJ2-5	NA	TGTGCCAGCAGCTCAACGGGAATAAAAGAGACCCAGTACTTC	CASSSTGIKETQYF
TRBD2	TRBV19	TRBJ2-3	NA	TGTGCCAGTCAAAAGCGGGATCTTGGGGATACGCAGTATTTT	CASQKRDLGDTQYF
NA	TRBV7-3	TRBJ2-2	once	TGTGCCAGCAGCCCTCCGGGACTGAACACCGGGGAGCTGTTTTTT	CASSPPGLNTGELFF